This T cell receptor beta chain emerged from a study of T cell responses to AZD1222 COVID-19 vaccine. Turning to this clone: Its antigen is as yet unknown.

Study-wide findings and caveats: The donor cohort was predominantly white British with a female majority, and clonal diversity may have been underestimated. Spike-specific TCR breadth and depth were elevated following two AZD1222 doses.

The repertoire was sequenced with immunoSEQ multiplex PCR; TCRdb's copy has only in-frame clones and lacks some. The sample has about 120,000 clones; 85% to 95% are singletons. The origin of this receptor is an adult who received the AZD1222 COVID-19 vaccine. Sequencing used peripheral blood, obtained 28 days after the second AZD1222 dose.

CDR3 sequence reads: CASSLGTGRDSYGYTF. The CDR3 bases are TGTGCCAGCAGCTTAGGGACAGGCCGGGACAGCTATGGCTACACCTTC. The chain is built from TRBV7-9 and TRBJ1-2; TRBD1 agrees at 7 bases. Looked up from germline, CDR1 is SEHNR and CDR2 is FQNEAQ (reference sequence). The CDR3 has 16 amino acids. Unmatched junction bases numbered 9, after V lost 1 base and J lost 4 bases.